The 19 T cell receptor beta chains below come from one sample, sequenced in a study of T-cell memory formation after mild COVID-19. TCRdb itself ran the 5' RACE reads through MiXCR, one entry per CDR3 protein. The table includes over 350,000 distinct CDR3 sequences, 15% to 20% detected once. Sequenced sample: PBMCs or a T cell subset sorted from them (not recorded which). Receptors were obtained from a man between 18 and 35 years old who had mild COVID-19 (a few samples of this study predate the infection). Cell type and time point are not known.

This clonotype was seen a few times. The chain links TRBV6-2 or TRBV6-3 to TRBJ2-3; the D gene is possibly TRBD2 (6 bases). Germline V gene sequence: CDR1 MNHEY, CDR2 SVGEGT. This CDR3 comprises 16 residues. The V end was cut by 0 bases, the J end by 6 bases, with 16 bases between. DNA for the CDR3: TGTGCCAGCAGTTACTCGAGGGAGGAGGGGCTGGATACGCAGTATTTT. Amino acid sequence: CASSYSREEGLDTQYF.

The chain employs TRBV20-1 and TRBJ1-1; D is undetermined. Germline CDR1 and CDR2: DFQATT and SNEGSKA (reference sequence). CDR3 length: 13 residues. With 1 base removed from V and 7 bases from J, the gap between germline ends came to 13 bases. CDR3 in amino acids: CSARVPGFLEAFF. The CDR3 DNA reads TGCAGTGCTAGAGTACCAGGCTTCCTTGAAGCTTTCTTT.

The chain is built from TRBV7-2 and TRBJ2-5; tentatively, D is TRBD2 (6 bases). Per germline, CDR1 SGHTA and CDR2 FQGNSA. The CDR3 sequence is 16 residues long. Trimming left V 1 base short and J 1 base short, with 13 bases between. The CDR3 DNA reads as TGTGCCAGCAGCTTAGAGGGACGGGACTTCCAAGAGACCCAGTACTTC. Translating it yields CASSLEGRDFQETQYF. Together with reference TRBV7-2 and TRBJ2-5, the CDR3 gives the full variable domain: GAGVSQSPSNKVTEKGKDVELRCDPISGHTALYWYRQSLGQGLEFLIYFQGNSAPDKSGLPSDRFSAERTGGSVSTLTIQRTQQEDSAVYLCASSLEGRDFQETQYFGPGTRLLVL.

This clonotype was counted at least ten times. The chain couples TRBV7-6 to TRBJ2-7; 7 nucleotides agree with TRBD1. The germline V gene encodes CDR1 SGHVS and CDR2 FNYEAQ. This CDR3 region has 15 residues. The V and J ends lost 5 bases and 3 bases, in that order; junction bases with no gene match: 10. CDR3 in amino acids: CASSRNLGTDYEQYF. DNA for the CDR3: TGTGCCAGCAGCCGTAATCTCGGGACAGACTACGAGCAGTACTTC.

The chain has TRBV2 and TRBJ1-3, with unresolved D. Germline CDR1 and CDR2: SNHLY and FYNNEI. The CDR3 sequence is 15 residues long. Trimming stripped 3 bases from V and 0 bases from J, with 9 bases between. DNA of the CDR3: TGTGCCAGCAGTGATACACGGACCTCTGGAAACACCATATATTTT. Its protein product is CASSDTRTSGNTIYF.

This clonotype was recorded many times. The V and J genes are TRBV7-2 and TRBJ1-1; TRBD1 matches at 8 bases. The CDR3 covers 14 residues. Germline trimming cut 5 bases from V and 5 bases from J; bases unmatched to any gene: 7. The germline CDR1 and CDR2 sequences are SGHTA and FQGNSA. The CDR3 loop reads CASSRDRMGTEAFF. Here the CDR3 DNA reads TGTGCCAGCAGCCGGGACAGGATGGGGACTGAAGCTTTCTTT.

This clonotype showed up just a few times. This chain uses TRBV7-2 with TRBJ2-3, with unresolved D. CDR1 and CDR2 from the germline V gene are SGHTA and FQGNSA. The CDR3 length is 14 residues. V shed 3 bases and J shed 3 bases, with 10 bases lying between them. In DNA, the CDR3 is TGTGCCAGCAGCTTCCCTCGGTTAACAGATACGCAGTATTTT. Translation gives CASSFPRLTDTQYF.

In its sample, this clonotype was seen a few times. The rearrangement uses TRBV7-6 and TRBJ2-6, with unresolved D. Germline lookup yields CDR1 SGHVS and CDR2 FNYEAQ. The CDR3 runs 17 residues. Trimming shortened V by 3 bases and J by 0 bases, and 12 bases separated the two germline ends. CDR3 DNA sequence: TGTGCCAGCAGCTTCAGGCGGCAGAGCTCTGGGGCCAACGTCCTGACTTTC. Its translation is CASSFRRQSSGANVLTF.

The rearrangement links TRBV14 to TRBJ1-1; maybe TRBD1 (5 bases). Germline V CDR1 and CDR2: SGHDN, FVKESK. V lost 4 bases to trimming and J lost 2 bases, with 14 bases between them. This CDR3 comprises 15 residues. CDR3 nucleotides: TGTGCCAGCAGCCGAAACCTGGGACGTAACACTGAAGCTTTCTTT. This gives the protein CASSRNLGRNTEAFF.

The chain links TRBV2 to TRBJ2-3; 8 bases are shared with TRBD2. The V and J ends lost 6 bases and 4 bases, in that order; junction bases with no gene match: 9. Germline lookup yields CDR1 SNHLY and CDR2 FYNNEI. The CDR3 has 15 amino acids. CDR3 amino acids: CASSDPAGASDTQYF. DNA of the CDR3: TGTGCCAGCAGCGACCCAGCGGGGGCATCAGATACGCAGTATTTT.

This clonotype was detected only a few times. The V gene is TRBV7-2, the J gene TRBJ2-3; 7 nucleotides agree with TRBD2. This CDR3 spans 15 amino acids. Unmatched junction bases numbered 6, after V lost 5 bases and J lost 1 base. Germline loops: CDR1 SGHTA, CDR2 FQGNSA. The CDR3, as DNA: TGTGCCAGCAGCCCAGCGGGGACTCGCACAGATACGCAGTATTTT. Encoded protein: CASSPAGTRTDTQYF.

V and J are TRBV12-3 or TRBV12-4 and TRBJ1-4; D is perhaps TRBD1 (5 bases). CDR3 length: 13 residues. Trimming pared 6 bases from V and 6 bases from J, leaving 11 bases between. The CDR3 coding sequence is TGTGCCAGCAGCTTACCCAGGGATGAAAAACTGTTTTTT. Translating it yields CASSLPRDEKLFF.

This clonotype was observed at least ten times. J is TRBJ2-1 and V is TRBV14, with D possibly matching TRBD1 (6 bases). Trimming removed 3 bases from V and 12 bases from J, with 12 bases in between. The V gene's germline CDR1 is SGHDN and CDR2 FVKESK. The CDR3 covers 12 residues. The CDR3 is CASSHGGAWQFF. The CDR3 DNA is TGTGCCAGCAGCCATGGGGGCGCGTGGCAGTTCTTC.

The V gene is TRBV19, the J gene TRBJ2-2; 8 bases fit TRBD1. Trimming took 10 bases from V and 0 from J; bases not matched to a gene: 7. Germline assignment: CDR1 LNHDA and CDR2 SQIVND (reference sequence). The length of the CDR3 is 15 residues. The CDR3 region has the DNA TGTGCCACCCACAAGGACAGGGCGAACACCGGGGAGCTGTTTTTT. Protein: CATHKDRANTGELFF.

V usage is TRBV2 and J usage is TRBJ1-2; no clear D. Germline V gene data show CDR1 as SNHLY and CDR2 as FYNNEI. V was cut by 1 base and J by 3 bases, with 9 bases left in between. CDR3 length: 14 residues. As DNA, the CDR3 is TGTGCCAGCAGTGAAGTGTCCCGGGACTATGGCTACACCTTC. Protein sequence: CASSEVSRDYGYTF.

CDR3 in amino acids: CASSSPGEKLFF. DNA of the CDR3: TGTGCCAGCAGCTCGCCGGGGGAAAAACTGTTTTTT. The V call is TRBV7-2, the J call TRBJ1-4; D is uncertain. CDR1 and CDR2 (germline): SGHTA, FQGNSA. The V and J ends lost 4 bases and 8 bases respectively, with 8 bases between them. CDR3 length equals 12 residues.

This clonotype was detected a few times. The CDR3 bases are TGTGCCAGCAGCTTGGAGCCCACTGAAGCTTTCTTT. It yields the protein CASSLEPTEAFF. V and J are TRBV5-6 and TRBJ1-1; D gene ambiguous. Trimming stripped 0 bases from V and 4 bases from J, with 4 bases between. CDR1 is SGHDT, CDR2 YYEEEE, per germline. The CDR3 spans 12 residues.

J is TRBJ1-1 and V is TRBV5-5, with 7 bases identical to TRBD1. V gave up 4 bases and J gave up 6 bases; unmatched junction bases: 6. The CDR3 spans 13 residues. The germline V gene has CDR1 SGHKS and CDR2 YYEKEE (reference sequence). As DNA, the CDR3 is TGTGCCAGCAGCCGCACAACAGGGGCTGAAGCTTTCTTT. Translated, it gives CASSRTTGAEAFF.

This chain uses TRBV28 with TRBJ2-6, with D maybe TRBD1 (6 bases). CDR1 is MDHEN, CDR2 SYDVKM, per germline. V lost 8 bases and J lost 0, with 23 bases in between. The CDR3 runs 19 residues. The chain's CDR3 is CASLNNGRGSSSGANVLTF. The CDR3 DNA is TGTGCCAGCTTAAATAACGGAAGGGGGTCAAGCTCTGGGGCCAACGTCCTGACTTTC.